The 30 T cell receptor beta chains below all came from one sample that was sequenced in a study of CD8+ T cells in alopecia areata. Treatment: oral pan-JAK inhibitor, 5-10 mg twice daily. TCR sequencing used cDNA made by reverse transcription of extracted RNA. Profiled with immunoSEQ multiplex PCR; TCRdb holds only in-frame clones, not every one. The sample lists a few hundred thousand clones, 50% to 70% occurring once. The sequencing used CD4+ T cells sorted from blood, collected at week 4, from a patient treated with tofacitinib. The source of these receptors is a human donor with alopecia areata.

V usage is TRBV2 and J usage is TRBJ1-2, with a possible D match to TRBD1 (5 bases). Germline values: CDR1 SNHLY, CDR2 FYNNEI. Trimming cost V 3 bases and J 6 bases, with 14 bases left between them. This CDR3 is built from 14 residues. The CDR3 sequence is CASSDVGGLDGYTF. The CDR3 DNA is TGTGCCAGCAGTGACGTTGGGGGTCTCGATGGCTACACCTTC. Full variable domain (remainder filled in from reference TRBV2 and TRBJ1-2): EPEVTQTPSHQVTQMGQEVILRCVPISNHLYFYWYRQILGQKVEFLVSFYNNEISEKSEIFDDQFSVERPDGSNFTLKIRSTKLEDSAMYFCASSDVGGLDGYTFGSGTRLTVV.

With respect to this clone: Within the sample, other DNA sequences also encode this same CDR3. V and J are TRBV9 and TRBJ1-1, with no clear D. V lost 1 base and J lost 2, with 9 bases in between. Germline V gene sequence: CDR1 SGDLS, CDR2 YYNGEE. The CDR3 sequence is 14 residues long. CDR3 DNA sequence: TGTGCCAGCAGCGTACTAGGTGGAAACACTGAAGCTTTCTTT. As protein: CASSVLGGNTEAFF.

The sample holds one count of this clone. V gene TRBV20-1 combines with J gene TRBJ2-7; the D is unclear. There are 11 residues in the CDR3. CDR1 DFQATT and CDR2 SNEGSKA come from the germline V gene (reference sequence). Trimming took 7 bases from V and 2 from J, leaving 9 bases between them. The CDR3 sequence: CSGLTTYEQYF. The CDR3 DNA sequence: TGCAGTGGACTCACAACCTACGAGCAGTACTTC.

The genes are TRBV4-1 and TRBJ1-2, with D possibly being TRBD1 (6 bases). Germline loops: CDR1 MGHRA, CDR2 YSYEKL. The CDR3 runs to 15 residues. V was pared by 2 bases and J by 2 bases, with 12 bases between. This chain's CDR3 is CASSQPTTGNYGYTF. The DNA for the CDR3 is TGCGCCAGCAGCCAACCCACTACAGGGAACTATGGCTACACCTTC.

The rearrangement links TRBV30 to TRBJ2-3; tentative D call: TRBD2 (7 bases). V lost 2 bases, J lost 0 bases, and 12 bases lay in between. In germline, CDR1 is GTSNPN, CDR2 SVGIG (reference sequence). There are 15 residues in the CDR3. The CDR3 DNA sequence: TGTGCCTGGAGTCGAGGGGGGGCGAGCACAGATACGCAGTATTTT. This translates into CAWSRGGASTDTQYF.

This chain connects TRBV5-1 to TRBJ2-7; D possibly matches TRBD1 or TRBD2 (5 bases each). Germline V gene data show CDR1 as SGHRS and CDR2 as YFSETQ. The CDR3 is made up of 15 amino acids. With 3 bases removed from V and 0 bases from J, the gap between germline ends came to 13 bases. Here the CDR3 DNA reads TGCGCCAGCAGCTCCCGGGACGCAGTCTCCTACGAGCAGTACTTC. As protein: CASSSRDAVSYEQYF.

In its sample, this clone was seen a few times. The chain is built from TRBV2 and TRBJ1-6, with 12 bases lining up with TRBD1. With V trimmed by 6 bases and J by 7 bases, 7 bases remained unmatched. CDR1 and CDR2 (germline): SNHLY, FYNNEI. This CDR3 comprises 16 residues. The CDR3 bases are TGTGCCAGCAGGGGACAGGGGGCTTCTGGGAATTCACCCCTCCACTTT. It translates to CASRGQGASGNSPLHF.

Only a few counts were recorded for this clone. J is TRBJ1-4 and V is TRBV14; no definite D call. Trimming stripped 4 bases from V and 7 bases from J, with 13 bases between. This CDR3 contains 14 residues. Germline assignment: CDR1 SGHDN and CDR2 FVKESK. This CDR3 reads CASSPRASREKLFF. The CDR3 region has the DNA TGTGCCAGCAGCCCGCGGGCCAGTCGTGAAAAACTGTTTTTT.

Here the CDR3 DNA reads TGTGCCACCAGCTTCGTAGCGGGAACAGATACGCAGTATTTT. Protein sequence: CATSFVAGTDTQYF. V is TRBV15 and J is TRBJ2-3; 8 bases are shared with TRBD2. The V gene's germline CDR1 is LNHNV and CDR2 YYDKDF (reference sequence). The CDR3 consists of 14 residues. V shed 5 bases and J 3 bases; nucleotides not matched to a gene: 4.

CDR3 in amino acids: CAIPYTTNYEQYF. CDR3 DNA: TGTGCCATCCCTTACACGACTAACTACGAGCAGTACTTC. This chain uses TRBV10-3 with TRBJ2-7; tentative D call: TRBD2 (5 bases). Germline V CDR1 and CDR2: ENHRY, SYGVKD. V was shortened by 8 bases and J by 3 bases, with 14 bases between the two germline ends. This CDR3 contains 13 residues.

This clone was recorded a few times. The chain employs TRBV29-1 and TRBJ2-7; 14 bases fit TRBD2. V lost 4 bases and J lost 2; bases outside the gene matches: 7. CDR1 SQVTM and CDR2 ANQGSEA come from the germline V gene. This CDR3 is 16 amino acids long. CDR3 nucleotide sequence: TGCAGCGTTGCGGGACTAGCGGGGGCTGCCCCCTACGAGCAGTACTTC. Its translation is CSVAGLAGAAPYEQYF.

V and J are TRBV5-1 and TRBJ2-6; D gene ambiguous. Germline lookup yields CDR1 SGHRS and CDR2 YFSETQ. V was cut by 2 bases and J by 2 bases, with 14 bases left in between. This CDR3 region has 17 residues. The CDR3 DNA is TGCGCCAGCAGCTTCCTCCCGCGTTCCGCTGGGGCCAACGTCCTGACTTTC. Its protein is CASSFLPRSAGANVLTF. Drawing the rest from reference TRBV5-1 and TRBJ2-6, the complete variable domain is KAGVTQTPRYLIKTRGQQVTLSCSPISGHRSVSWYQQTPGQGLQFLFEYFSETQRNKGNFPGRFSGRQFSNSRSEMNVSTLELGDSALYLCASSFLPRSAGANVLTFGAGSRLTVL.

V and J are TRBV30 and TRBJ1-6; TRBD1 matches 7 bases. V dropped 5 bases and J dropped 7; count of bases not matched to a gene: 5. Germline values: CDR1 GTSNPN, CDR2 SVGIG (reference sequence). The CDR3 is 13 residues long. The CDR3 sequence is CAWGTGDNSPLHF. DNA for the CDR3: TGTGCCTGGGGTACAGGGGACAATTCACCCCTCCACTTT.

V and J are TRBV14 and TRBJ2-3; unclear D gene. The ends were cut back, 1 base at V and 8 bases at J, with 4 bases in the middle. CDR3 length: 11 amino acids. Germline V CDR1 and CDR2: SGHDN, FVKESK. The CDR3 DNA follows: TGTGCCAGCAGCCAAGGGGGTACGCAGTATTTT. This gives the protein CASSQGGTQYF.

V is TRBV29-1 and J is TRBJ2-7, with D uncertain. The germline CDR1 and CDR2 sequences are SQVTM and ANQGSEA. V gave up 1 base and J gave up 2 bases, with 15 bases separating them. The CDR3 totals 15 residues. The CDR3 is CSVEAMTNTAYEQYF. The CDR3 DNA sequence: TGCAGCGTTGAAGCTATGACAAATACGGCCTACGAGCAGTACTTC.

The chain links TRBV30 to TRBJ2-4; D remains unclear. The CDR3 has 14 residues. The ends were cut back, 2 bases at V and 0 bases at J, with 8 bases in the middle. Germline-derived CDR1 and CDR2 are GTSNPN and SVGIG (reference sequence). The CDR3 sequence is CAWSPDLAKNIQYF. In nucleotides, the CDR3 is TGTGCCTGGAGTCCGGACCTAGCCAAAAACATTCAGTACTTC.

The V and J genes are TRBV27 and TRBJ1-5; TRBD1 is a possible D gene (5 bases). The CDR3 totals 15 residues. Germline loops: CDR1 MNHEY, CDR2 SMNVEV (reference sequence). V lost 6 bases and J lost 0, with 12 bases in between. CDR3 sequence reads: CASRDGAYSNQPQHF. The DNA for the CDR3 is TGTGCCAGCAGGGACGGGGCATATAGCAATCAGCCCCAGCATTTT.

The rearrangement uses TRBV29-1 and TRBJ1-1; D is ambiguous. V dropped 1 base and J dropped 5 bases, with 11 bases sitting between them. CDR3 length: 13 amino acids. Per the germline V gene, CDR1 is SQVTM and CDR2 is ANQGSEA. Written as DNA, the CDR3 is TGCAGCGTTGAAGGAGCTAGGCGGACTGAAGCTTTCTTT. It yields the protein CSVEGARRTEAFF.

The chain is built from TRBV7-9 and TRBJ2-6; D possibly corresponds to TRBD2 (5 bases). V lost 4 bases and J 3 bases, leaving 7 bases between the germline ends. CDR1 is SEHNR, CDR2 FQNEAQ, per germline (reference sequence). The CDR3 length is 14 residues. The CDR3 spells CASSSGFGANVLTF. Written as DNA, the CDR3 is TGTGCCAGCAGCTCGGGATTTGGGGCCAACGTCCTGACTTTC.

The chain links TRBV5-1 to TRBJ2-3; D may be TRBD2 (5 bases). V lost 3 bases to trimming and J lost 0 bases, with 8 bases between them. The V gene's germline CDR1 is SGHRS and CDR2 YFSETQ. This CDR3 spans 14 amino acids. Here the CDR3 reads CASSYLASTDTQYF. For the CDR3, the DNA is TGCGCCAGCAGCTATCTAGCAAGCACAGATACGCAGTATTTT.

The V call is TRBV2, the J call TRBJ2-3; no clear D. The germline V gene has CDR1 SNHLY and CDR2 FYNNEI. Trimming removed 4 bases from V and 8 bases from J, with 10 bases in between. This CDR3 spans 12 amino acids. CDR3 protein: CASSGQWPTQYF. CDR3 sequence (DNA): TGTGCCAGCAGTGGGCAATGGCCTACGCAGTATTTT.

This sequence joins TRBV29-1 and TRBJ2-7; 8 nucleotides match TRBD1. The CDR3 loop spans 13 amino acids. Germline trimming cut 7 bases from V and 2 bases from J; bases unmatched to any gene: 7. The germline gives CDR1 SQVTM, CDR2 ANQGSEA. CDR3 sequence (DNA): TGCAGCGCTAGGGGACAGGAGACCTACGAGCAGTACTTC. Its protein is CSARGQETYEQYF.

This clone showed up just a few times. The same CDR3 is also encoded by other DNA sequences in this sample. This sequence joins TRBV4-3 and TRBJ2-3; TRBD1 agrees at 8 bases. The CDR3 loop spans 16 amino acids. V trimming: 0 bases; J trimming: 1 base; junction bases outside the gene matches: 3. Per the germline V gene, CDR1 is LGHNA and CDR2 is YSLEER. For the CDR3, the DNA is TGCGCCAGCAGCCAAGACGGGGGACAGGGCACAGATACGCAGTATTTT. Translated: CASSQDGGQGTDTQYF.

This chain connects TRBV30 to TRBJ1-5; 7 nucleotides agree with TRBD1. Germline values: CDR1 GTSNPN, CDR2 SVGIG (reference sequence). With 0 bases clipped from V and 0 bases from J, the junction kept 8 bases outside the gene matches. The CDR3 extends over 17 amino acids. CDR3 DNA: TGTGCCTGGAGTGTACGGACAGGCAAATATAGCAATCAGCCCCAGCATTTT. Encoded protein: CAWSVRTGKYSNQPQHF.

The chain carries TRBV7-3 and TRBJ1-1, with a possible D match to TRBD1 (6 bases). Trimming stripped 5 bases from V and 1 base from J, with 8 bases between. The germline gives CDR1 SGHTA, CDR2 FQGTGA. This CDR3 spans 13 amino acids. The CDR3 protein is CASSATGNTEAFF. As DNA, the CDR3 is TGTGCCAGCAGCGCGACAGGGAACACTGAAGCTTTCTTT.

This chain links TRBV12-5 with TRBJ2-7, with 7 nucleotides matching TRBD1. Germline loops: CDR1 LGHNT, CDR2 FRNRAP. The CDR3 covers 13 residues. Trimming removed 5 bases from V and 4 bases from J; junction bases left unmatched: 5. CDR3 in amino acids: CASGLGQVYEQYF. CDR3 DNA: TGTGCTAGTGGTCTCGGACAGGTATACGAGCAGTACTTC.

This sequence joins TRBV29-1 and TRBJ1-2; TRBD1 matches at 7 bases. V lost 1 base and J lost 4; bases outside the gene matches: 3. The CDR3 has 13 residues. The germline V gene has CDR1 SQVTM and CDR2 ANQGSEA. CDR3 nucleotide sequence: TGCAGCGTTGAAGGGACAGGACTCTATGGCTACACCTTC. It translates to CSVEGTGLYGYTF.

The chain carries TRBV4-1 and TRBJ1-5; 7 bases line up with TRBD1. CDR3 length equals 15 residues. Germline V gene lookup returns CDR1 MGHRA and CDR2 YSYEKL. J gave up 5 bases and V 3 bases, and 7 bases lay outside the gene matches. Here the CDR3 DNA reads TGCGCCAGCAGCCAGGGCGGAACAGGGGATCAGCCCCAGCATTTT. Translating gives CASSQGGTGDQPQHF.

The chain employs TRBV7-9 and TRBJ1-6; D unclear. V lost 2 bases, J lost 7 bases, and 3 bases lay in between. This CDR3 region has 12 residues. Germline-derived CDR1 and CDR2 are SEHNR and FQNEAQ (reference sequence). The CDR3 DNA reads as TGTGCCAGCAGCTTACAGAATTCACCCCTCCACTTT. Its translation is CASSLQNSPLHF.

V and J are TRBV6-5 and TRBJ1-2; D may be TRBD1 (5 bases). Germline CDR1 is MNHEY and CDR2 is SVGAGI. V was pared by 7 bases and J by 5 bases, with 14 bases between. The CDR3 has 13 residues. The CDR3 sequence is CASKDPGTYGYTF. For the CDR3, the DNA is TGTGCCAGCAAGGATCCCGGGACTTATGGCTACACCTTC.